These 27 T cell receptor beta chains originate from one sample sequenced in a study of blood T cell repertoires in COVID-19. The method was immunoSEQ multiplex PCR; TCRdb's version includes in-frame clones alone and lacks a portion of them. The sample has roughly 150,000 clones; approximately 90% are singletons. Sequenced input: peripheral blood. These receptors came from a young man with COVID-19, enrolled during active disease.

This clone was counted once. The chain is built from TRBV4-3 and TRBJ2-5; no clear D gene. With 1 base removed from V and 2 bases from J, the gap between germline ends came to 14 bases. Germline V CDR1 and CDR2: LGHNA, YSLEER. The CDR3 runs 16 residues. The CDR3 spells CASSQGTQPFQETQYF. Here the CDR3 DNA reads TGCGCCAGCAGCCAAGGAACACAGCCCTTTCAAGAGACCCAGTACTTC.

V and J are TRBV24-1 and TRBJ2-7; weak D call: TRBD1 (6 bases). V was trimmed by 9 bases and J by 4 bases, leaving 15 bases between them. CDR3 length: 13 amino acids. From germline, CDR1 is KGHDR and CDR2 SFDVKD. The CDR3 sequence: CATSAGVPYEQYF. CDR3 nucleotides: TGTGCCACCTCCGCAGGGGTGCCTTACGAGCAGTACTTC.

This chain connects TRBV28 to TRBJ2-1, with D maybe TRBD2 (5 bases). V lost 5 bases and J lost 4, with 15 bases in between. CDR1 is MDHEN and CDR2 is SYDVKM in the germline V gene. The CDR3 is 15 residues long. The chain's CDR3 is CASSEGTRLYNEQFF. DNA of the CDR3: TGTGCCAGCAGTGAGGGTACGAGACTTTACAATGAGCAGTTCTTC.

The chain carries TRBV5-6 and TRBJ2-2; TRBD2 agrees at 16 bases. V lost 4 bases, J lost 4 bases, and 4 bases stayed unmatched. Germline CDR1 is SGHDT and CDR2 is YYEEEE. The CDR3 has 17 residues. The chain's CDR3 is CASSMGLAGGVTGELFF. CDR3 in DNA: TGTGCCAGCAGCATGGGACTAGCGGGAGGGGTCACCGGGGAGCTGTTTTTT.

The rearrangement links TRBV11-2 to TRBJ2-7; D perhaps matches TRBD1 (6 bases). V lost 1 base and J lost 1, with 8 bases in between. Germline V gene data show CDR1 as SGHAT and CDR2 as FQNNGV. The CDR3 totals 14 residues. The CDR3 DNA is TGTGCCAGCAGCTTAGGACAGGTTTCCTACGAGCAGTACTTC. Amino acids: CASSLGQVSYEQYF.

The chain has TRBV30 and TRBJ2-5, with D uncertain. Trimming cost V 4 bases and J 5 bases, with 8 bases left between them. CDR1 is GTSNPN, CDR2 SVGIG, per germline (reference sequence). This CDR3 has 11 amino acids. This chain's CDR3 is CAWMTRETQYF. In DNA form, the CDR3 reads TGTGCCTGGATGACACGGGAGACCCAGTACTTC. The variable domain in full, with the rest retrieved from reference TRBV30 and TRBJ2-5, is SQTIHQWPATLVQPVGSPLSLECTVEGTSNPNLYWYRQAAGRGLQLLFYSVGIGQISSEVPQNLSASRPQDRQFILSSKKLLLSDSGFYLCAWMTRETQYFGPGTRLLVL.

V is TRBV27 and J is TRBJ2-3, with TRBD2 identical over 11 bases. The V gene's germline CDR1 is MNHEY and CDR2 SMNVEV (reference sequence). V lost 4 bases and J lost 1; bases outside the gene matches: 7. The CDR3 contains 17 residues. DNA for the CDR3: TGTGCCAGCAGTTCGGCGCTAGCGGGAGGCGGCACAGATACGCAGTATTTT. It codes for CASSSALAGGGTDTQYF.

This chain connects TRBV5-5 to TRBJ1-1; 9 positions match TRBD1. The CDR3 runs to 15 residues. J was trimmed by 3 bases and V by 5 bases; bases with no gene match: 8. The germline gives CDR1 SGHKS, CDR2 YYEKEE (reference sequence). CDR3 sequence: CASRSTGGPYTEAFF. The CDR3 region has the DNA TGTGCCAGCAGATCTACAGGGGGCCCGTACACTGAAGCTTTCTTT.

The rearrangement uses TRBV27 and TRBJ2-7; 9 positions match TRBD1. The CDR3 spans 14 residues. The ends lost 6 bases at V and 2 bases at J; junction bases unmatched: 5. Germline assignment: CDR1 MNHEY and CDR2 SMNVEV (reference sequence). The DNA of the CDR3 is TGTGCCAGCAGCCCCGGGACAGGGCCCTACGAGCAGTACTTC. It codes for CASSPGTGPYEQYF.

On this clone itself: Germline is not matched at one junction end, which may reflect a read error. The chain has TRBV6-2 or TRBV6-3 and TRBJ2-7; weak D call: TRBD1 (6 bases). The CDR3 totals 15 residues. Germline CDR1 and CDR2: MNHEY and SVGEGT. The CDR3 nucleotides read TGTGCCAGCAGTAAAAAGGACAGTCTCTCCCACGAGCAGTACTTC. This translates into CASSKKDSLSHEQYF.

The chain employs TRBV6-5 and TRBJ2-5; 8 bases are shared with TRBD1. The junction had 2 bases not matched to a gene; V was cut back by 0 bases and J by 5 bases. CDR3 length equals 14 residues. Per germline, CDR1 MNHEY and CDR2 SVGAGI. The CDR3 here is CASSYSTGAETQYF. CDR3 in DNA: TGTGCCAGCAGTTACTCGACAGGGGCTGAGACCCAGTACTTC.

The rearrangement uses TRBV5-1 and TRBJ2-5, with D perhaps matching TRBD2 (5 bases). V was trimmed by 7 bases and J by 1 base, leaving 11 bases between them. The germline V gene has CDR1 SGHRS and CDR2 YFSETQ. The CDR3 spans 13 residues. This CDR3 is CASHGGPQETQYF. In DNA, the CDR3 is TGCGCCAGCCACGGAGGACCCCAAGAGACCCAGTACTTC.

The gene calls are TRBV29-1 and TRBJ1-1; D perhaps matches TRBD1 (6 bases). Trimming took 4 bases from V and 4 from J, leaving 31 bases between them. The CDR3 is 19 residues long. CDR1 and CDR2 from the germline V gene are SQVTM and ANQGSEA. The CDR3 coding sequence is TGCAGCGTTGTAACCCGATTGGACAGTCTCTTCCGGGGGGGCACTGAAGCTTTCTTT. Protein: CSVVTRLDSLFRGGTEAFF.

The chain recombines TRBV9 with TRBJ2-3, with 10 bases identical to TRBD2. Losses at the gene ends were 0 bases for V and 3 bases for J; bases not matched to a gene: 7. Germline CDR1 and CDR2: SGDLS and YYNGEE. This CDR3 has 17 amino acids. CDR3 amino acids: CASSVAPLAGGTDTQYF. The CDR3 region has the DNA TGTGCCAGCAGCGTAGCCCCTTTAGCGGGGGGAACAGATACGCAGTATTTT.

The CDR3 bases are TGTGCCAGCAGCTCGACCGGGACAGGGGATCCGGGAGAGCAGTTCTTC. Protein sequence: CASSSTGTGDPGEQFF. This chain connects TRBV7-9 to TRBJ2-1, with TRBD1 identical over 10 bases. Germline CDR1 and CDR2: SEHNR and FQNEAQ (reference sequence). The junction had 13 bases not matched to a gene; V was cut back by 4 bases and J by 10 bases. This CDR3 contains 16 residues.

The CDR3 DNA reads TGTGCCAGCAGTGGCGGGACTCACGCCGGGGAGCTGTTTTTT. Amino acids: CASSGGTHAGELFF. This chain uses TRBV2 with TRBJ2-2; the D gene is possibly TRBD2 (6 bases). The CDR3 length is 14 residues. Germline CDR1 and CDR2: SNHLY and FYNNEI. V lost 4 bases and J lost 6, with 12 bases in between.

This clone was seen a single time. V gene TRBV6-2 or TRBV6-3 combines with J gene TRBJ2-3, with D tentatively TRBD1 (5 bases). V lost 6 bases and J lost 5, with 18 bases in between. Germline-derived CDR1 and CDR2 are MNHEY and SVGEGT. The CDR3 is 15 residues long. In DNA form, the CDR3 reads TGTGCCAGCAGCGGACAAACGGATGCGGAAGATACGCAGTATTTT. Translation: CASSGQTDAEDTQYF.

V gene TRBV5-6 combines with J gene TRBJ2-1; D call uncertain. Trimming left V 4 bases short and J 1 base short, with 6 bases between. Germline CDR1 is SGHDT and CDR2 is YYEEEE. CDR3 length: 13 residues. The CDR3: CASSIPSYNEQFF. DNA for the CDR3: TGTGCCAGCAGCATCCCGTCCTACAATGAGCAGTTCTTC.

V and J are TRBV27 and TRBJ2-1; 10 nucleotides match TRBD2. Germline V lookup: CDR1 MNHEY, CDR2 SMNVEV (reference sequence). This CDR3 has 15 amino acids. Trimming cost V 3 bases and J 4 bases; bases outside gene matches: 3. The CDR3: CASSFTSGTYNEQFF. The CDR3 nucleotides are TGTGCCAGCAGTTTCACTAGCGGGACTTACAATGAGCAGTTCTTC.

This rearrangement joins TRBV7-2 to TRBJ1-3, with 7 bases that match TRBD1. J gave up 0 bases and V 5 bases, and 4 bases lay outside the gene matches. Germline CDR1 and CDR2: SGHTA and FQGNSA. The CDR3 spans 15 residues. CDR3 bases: TGTGCCAGCAGCCAGTACAGGGGCTCTGGAAACACCATATATTTT. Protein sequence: CASSQYRGSGNTIYF. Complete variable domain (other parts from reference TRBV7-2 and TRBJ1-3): GAGVSQSPSNKVTEKGKDVELRCDPISGHTALYWYRQSLGQGLEFLIYFQGNSAPDKSGLPSDRFSAERTGGSVSTLTIQRTQQEDSAVYLCASSQYRGSGNTIYFGEGSWLTVV.

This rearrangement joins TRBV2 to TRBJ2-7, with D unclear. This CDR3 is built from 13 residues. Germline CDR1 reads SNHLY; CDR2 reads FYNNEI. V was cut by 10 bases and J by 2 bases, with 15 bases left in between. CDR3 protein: CAISTEVTYEQYF. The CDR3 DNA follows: TGTGCCATCTCGACTGAGGTAACCTACGAGCAGTACTTC.

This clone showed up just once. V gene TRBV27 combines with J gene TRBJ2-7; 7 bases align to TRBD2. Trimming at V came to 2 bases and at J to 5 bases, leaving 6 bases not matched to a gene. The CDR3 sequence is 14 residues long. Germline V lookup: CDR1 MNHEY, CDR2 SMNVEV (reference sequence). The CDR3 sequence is CASSLAGRENEQYF. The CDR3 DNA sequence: TGTGCCAGCAGTTTAGCAGGGCGGGAGAACGAGCAGTACTTC.

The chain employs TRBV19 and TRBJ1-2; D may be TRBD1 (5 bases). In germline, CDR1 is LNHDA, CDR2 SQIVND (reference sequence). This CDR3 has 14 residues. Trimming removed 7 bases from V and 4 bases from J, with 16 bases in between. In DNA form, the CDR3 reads TGTGCCAGTACTCGCAGGGTCGGTAGCTATGGCTACACCTTC. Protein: CASTRRVGSYGYTF.

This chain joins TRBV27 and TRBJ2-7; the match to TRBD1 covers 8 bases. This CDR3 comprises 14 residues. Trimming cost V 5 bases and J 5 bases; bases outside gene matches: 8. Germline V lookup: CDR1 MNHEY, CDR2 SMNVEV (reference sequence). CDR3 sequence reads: CASSGGQGYDEQYF. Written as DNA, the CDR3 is TGTGCCAGCAGTGGCGGACAGGGTTATGACGAGCAGTACTTC.

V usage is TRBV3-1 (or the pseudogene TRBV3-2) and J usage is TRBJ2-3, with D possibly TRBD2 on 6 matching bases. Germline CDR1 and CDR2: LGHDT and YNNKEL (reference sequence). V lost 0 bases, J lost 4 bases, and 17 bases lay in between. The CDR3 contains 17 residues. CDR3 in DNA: TGTGCCAGCAGCCAAGACAGATATCGGGAGAGGTCAGATACGCAGTATTTT. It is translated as CASSQDRYRERSDTQYF.

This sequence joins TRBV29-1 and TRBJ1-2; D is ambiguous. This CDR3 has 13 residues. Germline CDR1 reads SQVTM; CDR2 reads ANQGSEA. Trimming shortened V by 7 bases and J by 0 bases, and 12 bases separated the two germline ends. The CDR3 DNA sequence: TGCAGCGCCCGACTCGGTACTAACTATGGCTACACCTTC. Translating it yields CSARLGTNYGYTF.

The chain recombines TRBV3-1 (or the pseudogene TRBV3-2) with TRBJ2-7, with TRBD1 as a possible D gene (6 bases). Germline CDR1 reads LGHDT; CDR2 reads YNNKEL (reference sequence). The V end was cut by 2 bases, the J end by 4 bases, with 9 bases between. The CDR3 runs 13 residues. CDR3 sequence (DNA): TGTGCCAGCAGCCAAAACAGGGCGTACGAGCAGTACTTC. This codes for CASSQNRAYEQYF.